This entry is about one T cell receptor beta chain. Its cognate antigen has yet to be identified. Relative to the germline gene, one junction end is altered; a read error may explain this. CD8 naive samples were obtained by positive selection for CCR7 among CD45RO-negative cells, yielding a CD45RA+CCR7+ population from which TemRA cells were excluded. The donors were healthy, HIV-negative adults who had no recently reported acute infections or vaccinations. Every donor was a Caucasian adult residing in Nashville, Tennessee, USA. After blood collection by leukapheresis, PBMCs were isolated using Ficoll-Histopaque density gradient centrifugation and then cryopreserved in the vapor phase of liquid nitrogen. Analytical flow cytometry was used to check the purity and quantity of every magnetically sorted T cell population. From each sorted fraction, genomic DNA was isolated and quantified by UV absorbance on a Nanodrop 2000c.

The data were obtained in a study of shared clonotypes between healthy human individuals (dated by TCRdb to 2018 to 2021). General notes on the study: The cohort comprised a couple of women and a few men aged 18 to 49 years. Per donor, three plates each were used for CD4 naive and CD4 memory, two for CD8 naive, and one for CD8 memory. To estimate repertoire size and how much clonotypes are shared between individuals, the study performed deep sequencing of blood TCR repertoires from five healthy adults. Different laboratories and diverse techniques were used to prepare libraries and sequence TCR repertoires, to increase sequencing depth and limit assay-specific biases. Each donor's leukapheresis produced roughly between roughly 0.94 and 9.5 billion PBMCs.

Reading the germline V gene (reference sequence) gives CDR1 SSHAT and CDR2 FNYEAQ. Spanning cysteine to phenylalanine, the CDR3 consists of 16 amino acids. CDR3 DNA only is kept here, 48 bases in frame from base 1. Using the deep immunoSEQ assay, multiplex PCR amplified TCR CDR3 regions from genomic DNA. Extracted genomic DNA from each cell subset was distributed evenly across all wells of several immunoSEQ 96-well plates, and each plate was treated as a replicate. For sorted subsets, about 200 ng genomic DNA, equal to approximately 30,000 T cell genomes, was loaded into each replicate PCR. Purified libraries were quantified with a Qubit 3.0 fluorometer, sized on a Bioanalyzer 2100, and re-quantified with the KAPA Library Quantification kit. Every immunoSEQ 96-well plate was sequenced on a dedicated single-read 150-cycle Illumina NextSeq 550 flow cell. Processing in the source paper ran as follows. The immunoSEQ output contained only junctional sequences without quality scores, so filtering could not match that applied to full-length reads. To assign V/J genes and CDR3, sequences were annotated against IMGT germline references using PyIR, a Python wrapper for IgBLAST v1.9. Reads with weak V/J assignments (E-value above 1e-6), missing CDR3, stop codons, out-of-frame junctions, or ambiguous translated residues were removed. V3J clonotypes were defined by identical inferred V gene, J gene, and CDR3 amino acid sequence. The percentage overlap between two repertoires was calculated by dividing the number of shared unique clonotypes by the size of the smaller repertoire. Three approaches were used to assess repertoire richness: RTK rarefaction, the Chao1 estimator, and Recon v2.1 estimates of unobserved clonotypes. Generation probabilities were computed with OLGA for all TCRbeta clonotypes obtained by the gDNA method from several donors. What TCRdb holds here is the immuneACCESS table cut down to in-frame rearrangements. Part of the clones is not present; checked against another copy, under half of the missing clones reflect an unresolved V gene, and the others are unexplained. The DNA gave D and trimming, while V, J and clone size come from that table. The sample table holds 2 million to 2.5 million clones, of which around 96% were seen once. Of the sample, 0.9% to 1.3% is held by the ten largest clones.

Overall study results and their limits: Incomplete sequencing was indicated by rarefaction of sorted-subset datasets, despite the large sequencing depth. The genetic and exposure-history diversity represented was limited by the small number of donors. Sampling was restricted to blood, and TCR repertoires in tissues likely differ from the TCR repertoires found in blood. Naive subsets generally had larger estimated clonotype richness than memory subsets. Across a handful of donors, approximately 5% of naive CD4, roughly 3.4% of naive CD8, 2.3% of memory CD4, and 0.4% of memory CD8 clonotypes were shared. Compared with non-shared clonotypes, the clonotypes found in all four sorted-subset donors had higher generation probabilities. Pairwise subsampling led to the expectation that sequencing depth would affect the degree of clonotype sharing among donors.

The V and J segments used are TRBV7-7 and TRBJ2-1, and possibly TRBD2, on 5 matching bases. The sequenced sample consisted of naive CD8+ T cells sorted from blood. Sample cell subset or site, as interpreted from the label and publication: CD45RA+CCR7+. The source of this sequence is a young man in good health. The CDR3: CASSLAPGISYNEQFF. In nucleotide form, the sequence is TGTGCTAGCAGCTTAGCCCCCGGGATCTCCTACAATGAGCAGTTCTTC.